The rows below give T cell receptor beta chains drawn from one sample of a study of T cell responses to AZD1222 COVID-19 vaccine. Clones were sequenced by immunoSEQ multiplex PCR, and TCRdb holds only the in-frame ones, with some missing. The table has around 100,000 clones, roughly 90% seen once. Source: peripheral blood, taken on day 0 of AZD1222 vaccination. These receptors all come from an adult in good health. Both conserved end residues are part of each CDR3.

TRBV18,TRBJ2-1,CASSPYRQTYNEQFF
TRBV7-6,TRBJ2-5,CASSVGLAGETPETQYF
TRBV28,TRBJ2-1,CASSLTRQGNEQFF
TRBV18,TRBJ2-5,CASSPPLGTGGQETQYF
TRBV19,TRBJ1-1,CASMDRGEVRAFF
TRBV4-1,TRBJ1-3,CASSPSPDRVVGNTIYF
TRBV5-6,TRBJ1-5,CASSLGSADQPQHF
TRBV7-8,TRBJ1-2,CASSQRQGEHYGYTF
TRBV24-1,TRBJ2-3,CATGDDDSTDTQYF
TRBV28,TRBJ1-1,CASSLNRGYFTEAFF
TRBV30,TRBJ2-2,CAFEGRGTGELFF
TRBV28,TRBJ1-4,CASSLKGPEKLFF
TRBV5-1,TRBJ2-6,CASSSTGPGANVLTF
TRBV6-2/TRBV6-3,TRBJ1-2,CASSYGQNYGYTF
TRBV7-3,TRBJ2-1,CASSSTQGASGEQFF
TRBV7-6,TRBJ2-5,CASSLARLAGGTQYF
TRBV7-9,TRBJ1-1,CASSSGPDRGVNTEAFF
TRBV9,TRBJ2-3,CASSVEPSGRVYTQYF
TRBV5-1,TRBJ2-5,CASSWGRSTETQYF
TRBV6-6,TRBJ1-2,CASLRGAEGYTF
TRBV9,TRBJ2-2,CASSGPTSGSSGELFF
TRBV27,TRBJ2-2,CASSLVGTVNTGELFF
TRBV6-2/TRBV6-3,TRBJ2-7,CASSPSDRELYEQYF
TRBV25-1,TRBJ2-7,CASSAGGHEQYF
TRBV19,TRBJ1-2,CASSTDSDGYTF
TRBV11-3,TRBJ2-1,CASSLEQGGTSTHNEQFF
TRBV28,TRBJ1-1,CASSPDYPEAFF
TRBV5-1,TRBJ1-3,CASGTGTSGNTIYF
TRBV9,TRBJ2-7,CASSSGQGSDEQYF
TRBV6-5,TRBJ1-3,CAVSPGTVGNTIYF
TRBV5-1,TRBJ1-6,CASSPLEQGVAYNSPLHF
TRBV7-2,TRBJ2-6,CASSSSLGAGANVLTF
TRBV5-4,TRBJ1-1,CASSSRSLDTEAFF
TRBV20-1,TRBJ1-1,CSARDRTEAFF
TRBV4-1,TRBJ1-4,CASSPLPKGRTNEKLFF
TRBV7-8,TRBJ2-7,CASSRMDREQYF
TRBV9,TRBJ2-7,CASSPGTGGEQYF
TRBV19,TRBJ2-2,CASSMVGGSGELFF
TRBV5-4,TRBJ2-3,CASSYRLAGGTDTQYF
TRBV2,TRBJ2-1,CASRTTPTSGAPRDEQFF
TRBV18,TRBJ2-7,CASSPGTGTPYEQYF
TRBV12-3/TRBV12-4,TRBJ2-7,CASSFGGPYEQYF
TRBV19,TRBJ2-1,CASSIGLNEQFF
TRBV29-1,TRBJ1-3,CSGSSGNTIYF
TRBV4-2,TRBJ2-5,CASSQRTSGSQETQYF
TRBV4-2,TRBJ2-3,CASSQDLELATDTQYF
TRBV5-8,TRBJ1-5,CASSLERTRNQPQHF
TRBV11-3,TRBJ1-6,CASSLGSGQNSPLHF
TRBV19,TRBJ2-4,CASSSGTELNIQYF
TRBV5-4,TRBJ1-3,CASSPAPGNTIYF
TRBV7-9,TRBJ2-5,CASSSLAETQYF